A selection of T cell receptor beta chains follows, all from one sample in a study of vaccination effects on CD4 cells after COVID-19. These receptors' antigens are unknown. Some clones are missing from TCRdb's copy, which holds only in-frame ones; the method was immunoSEQ multiplex PCR. The table has about 41,000 clones, about two thirds seen once. The sequences come from CD4+ T cells from PBMCs cultured with HCoV-OC43 spike peptides, collected before COVID-19 vaccination. The receptors shown here come from a human donor who received a COVID-19 vaccine. Each CDR3 is given with its conserved first and last residue. A D gene is named only where the DNA matches it firmly. Size tells how often a clone was seen (once, few, many) or the class of an expanded clone, and some rows leave it out.

abundance	d_gene	v_gene	j_gene	CDR3nt	CDR3aa
.	TRBD1	TRBV19	TRBJ1-5	TGTGCCAGTAGTAGGGGGACAGCAAGTCAGCCCCAGCATTTT	CASSRGTASQPQHF
.	.	TRBV5-1	TRBJ1-4	TGCGCCAGCAGCTTGGGTCAGAGGGCCTCTTGGGAAAAACTGTTTTTT	CASSLGQRASWEKLFF
.	TRBD1	TRBV7-2	TRBJ1-3	TGTGCCAGCACCCAGGGACAGACAGCTGGAAACACCATATATTTT	CASTQGQTAGNTIYF
.	.	TRBV6-5	TRBJ1-1	TGTGCCAGCAGTTACTCGCGCAGCGGAAACACTGAAGCTTTCTTT	CASSYSRSGNTEAFF
.	.	TRBV28	TRBJ2-2	TGTGCCAGCAGTTCCCGGGGCGGAACGAACACCGGGGAGCTGTTTTTT	CASSSRGGTNTGELFF
.	.	TRBV5-1	TRBJ2-7	TGCGCCAGCAGGGACCAGGCAAATTCCTACGAGCAGTACTTC	CASRDQANSYEQYF
.	.	TRBV5-1	TRBJ1-1	TGCGCCAGCAGGGTTGTGTGGGGCAACACTGAAGCTTTCTTT	CASRVVWGNTEAFF
.	.	TRBV3-1/TRBV3-2	TRBJ2-5	TGTGCCAGCAGCCAAGACATCAGGGGAGTGGTGGAGACCCAGTACTTC	CASSQDIRGVVETQYF
.	TRBD1	TRBV5-4	TRBJ1-2	TGTGCCAGCACTTGGGACAGAGATAACTATGGCTACACCTTC	CASTWDRDNYGYTF
.	.	TRBV28	TRBJ1-6	TGTGCCAGCACCCCAAGTCCCAGGGTGGGTTCACCCCTCCACTTT	CASTPSPRVGSPLHF
.	.	TRBV30	TRBJ1-3	TGTGCCTGGAGTCCCAGGAACTCTGGAAACACCATATATTTT	CAWSPRNSGNTIYF
.	TRBD1	TRBV24-1	TRBJ1-4	TGTGCCACCAGTGATTCACTTGGGACAGGGAGTAATGAAAAACTGTTTTTT	CATSDSLGTGSNEKLFF
.	.	TRBV7-9	TRBJ2-1	TGTGCCAGCAGCTTAGCAGCGACCAATGAGCAGTTCTTC	CASSLAATNEQFF
.	.	TRBV6-5	TRBJ1-1	TGTGCCAGCAATAAACGGATGGCGGGGAACACTGAAGCTTTCTTT	CASNKRMAGNTEAFF
.	.	TRBV7-9	TRBJ2-2	TGTGCCAGCAGTGGGGGGGCCGGAGGCACCGGGGAGCTGTTTTTT	CASSGGAGGTGELFF
.	TRBD1	TRBV28	TRBJ1-1	TGTGCCAGCAGTTTAGTTATTTCCTGGACAGGGGGCGAGAGGGAGAGGAACACTGAAGCTTTCTTT	CASSLVISWTGGERERNTEAFF
few	TRBD2	TRBV5-1	TRBJ2-1	TGCGCCAGCAGTCCAAACGGGGTAGCGGGGTCCAATGAGCAGTTCTTC	CASSPNGVAGSNEQFF
.	TRBD1	TRBV5-1	TRBJ2-3	TGCGCCTCCCAGGGGGTATCGAGCACAGATACGCAGTATTTT	CASQGVSSTDTQYF
.	.	TRBV10-3	TRBJ1-1	TGTGCCATCAGTGAGTCGGTGGGGGGTACTGAAGCTTTCTTT	CAISESVGGTEAFF
once	.	TRBV7-8	TRBJ2-1	TGTGCCAGCAGCTTCGGACCGAACAATGAGCAGTTCTTC	CASSFGPNNEQFF
.	.	TRBV11-2	TRBJ1-1	TGTGCCAGCAGCTTAGACAGGACTGAAGCTTTCTTT	CASSLDRTEAFF
.	.	TRBV4-2	TRBJ2-1	TGTGCCAGCAGCCAAGAATTGTTCAATGAGCAGTTCTTC	CASSQELFNEQFF
.	.	TRBV18	TRBJ1-1	TGTGCCAGCTCCCCCGGGACGAACACTGAAGCTTTCTTT	CASSPGTNTEAFF
few	.	TRBV2	TRBJ1-3	TGTGCCAGCAGTGTGGAGAGCTCTGGAAACACCATATATTTT	CASSVESSGNTIYF
.	.	TRBV18	TRBJ2-7	TGTGCCAGCTCAAGGGGGACGAGCTCCTACGAGCAGTACTTC	CASSRGTSSYEQYF